The T cell receptor beta chain described here comes from a study of early T cells in non-severe SARS-CoV-2 infection. This clonotype was seen a few times. TCRdb reprocessed the 5' RACE reads via MiXCR and lists one record per CDR3 protein. The sample shows approximately 100,000 distinct CDR3 sequences, 13% to 15% of them seen only once. V lost 7 bases to trimming and J lost 1 base; unmatched junction nucleotides: 3. Germline V gives CDR1 SGHAT, CDR2 FQNNGV. The CDR3 spans 14 residues. This chain connects TRBV11-2 to TRBJ2-2; 7 bases line up with TRBD1. The clonotype comes from an adult who was a healthcare worker with PCR-confirmed SARS-CoV-2 infection or an uninfected control (not recorded which). Sequences were obtained from whole blood. As DNA, the CDR3 is TGTGCCAGCACCCGGACAGGGAACACCGGGGAGCTGTTTTTT. Translated, it gives CASTRTGNTGELFF.